This T cell receptor (beta chain) came from a study of blood T cell repertoires in COVID-19 (dated by TCRdb to 2020 to 2022). A note on the overall study: Samples from collaborators originated in the United States, Italy and Spain and spanned both the acute and convalescent phases of COVID-19. The material from the prospective study consisted of cDNA or gDNA derived from T cells, B-cell-depleted T cells, or PBMCs. Subjects who had been exposed to COVID-19, were actively infected with it, or had recovered from it provided the deeply sampled blood TCRbeta repertoires that made up the dataset. The repertoires were released in a freely available public database meant as a resource for research on the immune response to SARS-CoV-2. The samples were drawn from two sources: the first 160 participants of the ongoing ImmuneRACE study, and 1,000 to 1,500 subjects contributed by 6 global collaborators. Nearly every sample came with metadata listing a de-identified subject ID, COVID-19 status, age in years and sex. Where HLA class I and class II types were available, the types were taken from metadata supplied by the sample provider, not from assay-based typing.

TCRbeta CDR3 regions were amplified from genomic DNA using the immunoSEQ Assay, a bias-controlled multiplex PCR. Per the original workflow: Nucleated cell counts per sample were estimated from amplification of reference gene primers within the assay. To quantify the absolute abundance of each unique TCRbeta CDR3 rearrangement, sequence reads were collapsed and filtered. For each sample, productive Simpson clonality was calculated as the square root of Simpson's diversity index over productive rearrangements. TCRdb obtained this table from immuneACCESS and retained in-frame rearrangements with V and J assigned. These tables miss some clones; where compared with another copy, unresolved V genes account for less than half of the shortfall, and the remainder is unexplained. V and J calls plus clone size are reproduced from that table; the DNA served to infer D and trimming. The sample includes about 260,000 clones, with approximately 86% observed a single time. In total, the top ten clones hold about 5% of the sample.

The germline V gene specifies MGHDK as CDR1 and SYGVNS as CDR2. CDR3 length: 11 amino acids, cysteine to phenylalanine. CDR3 DNA only is kept here, 33 bases in frame from base 1. A distance of 6 bases separates the germline ends of V and J, which lose 4 bases and 5 bases respectively. At one collaborating source in Seattle, patients were enrolled during active infection and were followed longitudinally through the course of disease. Collaborating institutions collected whole blood in K2EDTA tubes following their own protocols. For TCRbeta analysis, collaborators shipped samples as frozen whole blood, isolated PBMCs, or DNA extracted from either of those sample types. As to this clone: There is no known antigen for this receptor. Qualities for individual bases were not recorded, and no much larger clone is one base off.

Results and caveats for the whole study, not just this receptor: The quantity of clinical and demographic metadata differed by source and by participant and was supplied without curation.

This chain is built from TRBV25-1 and TRBJ2-7, with no confidently assigned D gene. Sequenced: peripheral blood. The sequence derives from a woman aged 55-69 years with COVID-19, enrolled during active disease. Read as DNA, the sequence is TGTGCCAGCAGTGGACAAGACGAGCAGTACTTC. Its protein product is CASSGQDEQYF.